This TCR beta chain emerged from a study of T cell repertoires in cytomegalovirus infection. Study details: Indicated by public TCR beta signatures were CMV infection and matching HLA type.

Overall study findings and caveats: The cumulative frequency of public TCR beta families distinguished individuals who carried CMV together with the relevant HLA. Dominant in the ex vivo response were TCR beta clonotypes restricted by HLA-C and specific for CMV.

V was trimmed by 2 bases and J by 6 bases, leaving 11 bases between them. CDR1 SGHNT and CDR2 YYREEE come from the germline V gene (reference sequence). This CDR3 has 13 residues. Each CDR3 protein is one row after TCRdb ran MiXCR on the reads. The repertoire includes around 300,000 distinct CDR3 sequences, 8% to 10% of them detected once, and about 3.9% sits in the top ten. Remarks on this clonotype: The antigen is not known.

The specimen was PBMCs. The TCR originated in a human donor in good health (CMV status not recorded). Some clones in this sample may be carry-over from other donors' samples. The chain links TRBV5-4 to TRBJ1-2; D is unclear. CDR3: CASSFSFRDGYTF. CDR3 sequence (DNA): TGTGCCAGCAGCTTTTCATTCCGGGATGGCTACACCTTC.